This T cell receptor (beta chain) derives from a study of T cell clonotyping in hematopoietic cell transplantation. The CDR3 spans 16 residues. The V gene's germline CDR1 is LGHNA and CDR2 YSLEER. V lost 0 bases, J lost 4 bases, and 8 bases stayed unmatched. Time point meaning: recipient sample about 28 days before transplant, after cytoreduction. Sequencing used immunoSEQ multiplex PCR; TCRdb keeps in-frame clones, though not all of them. The repertoire has more than 40,000 clones, 75% to 90% of them found once; the top ten carry approximately 2.9%. J is TRBJ2-7 and V is TRBV4-3; 8 bases map to TRBD1. The sequence derives from a man between 60 and 70 years old with acute myeloid leukemia. Some clones in this sample may be carry-over from other donors' samples. The specimen comprised peripheral blood mononuclear cells, sampled before stem cell transplant. The CDR3 DNA follows: TGCGCCAGCAGCCAAGACCACTCGGACAGGGCGTACGAGCAGTACTTC. Translating gives CASSQDHSDRAYEQYF.